This section outlines one T cell receptor beta chain sequence together with its context. The antigen is not known. The repertoire was sequenced with immunoSEQ multiplex PCR; TCRdb's copy has only in-frame clones and lacks some. The sample lists about 75,000 clones, approximately 89% seen once, with 9% to 10% in the top ten. This sample stems from a study of T cell responses to AZD1222 COVID-19 vaccine. Broader study findings: Spike-specific TCR repertoires showed rising breadth and depth after two AZD1222 doses.

The CDR3 consists of 15 residues. After removal of 0 bases from V and 7 bases from J, the junction contained 4 bases not matched to a gene. The germline V gene encodes CDR1 SGHTA and CDR2 FQGTGA. The clonotype originates from an adult who received the MenACWY meningococcal vaccine as a control. This specimen was peripheral blood, taken 28 days after the second dose of the MenACWY control vaccine. The genes are TRBV7-3 and TRBJ2-3; 10 nucleotides agree with TRBD1. For the CDR3, the DNA is TGTGCCAGCAGCTTAACGAGCGACAGGGGGCATACGCAGTATTTT. It codes for CASSLTSDRGHTQYF.